This paragraph reports one T cell receptor beta chain. The clone's antigen remains unknown. The sample holds no much larger clone one base away, and base qualities are not on file. The source of the sample is a study of long-term antiretroviral therapy in people with HIV (dated by TCRdb to the early 2020s). About the study as a whole: The earliest samples were collected roughly a decade before the 2015 WHO recommendation for immediate ART, at a time when ART was usually postponed until CD4 counts fell. Of the roughly 30 participants with HIV, fewer than twelve were female. No cross-contamination during QIAcube processing was seen in test extractions of a monoclonal T-cell line run alongside a few dozen polyclonal samples. Whether ART initiation and durable HIV suppression were associated with changes in peripheral blood TRB repertoire composition and diversity was tested in a retrospective serial study. The cohort contributed roughly 200 cryopreserved PBMC samples from 25 to 35 adults with confirmed HIV infection, collected serially over a mean of around 6 years (range 1-12).

The CDR3 goes from the cysteine to the phenylalanine over 11 residues. The read is trimmed to its CDR3 DNA, 33 bases read in frame from base 1. V gives up 6 bases and J gives up 5 bases, and the segment between their germline ends measures 10 bases. The CDR1 and CDR2 encoded by the germline V gene (reference sequence) are DFQATT and SNEGSKA. Paper-wide results and their limitations: Because pre-ART samples had limited cell numbers, unsorted PBMC were profiled rather than sorted CD4+ and CD8+ T cells. Inferences about post-ART repertoire changes are limited because no data were available on ART adherence, viral resistance or therapy changes. Starting ART was linked to a significant rise in TRB diversity, yet even after long-term ART the diversity remained significantly lower than in transplant donor controls. Since PBMC availability was limited, sequencing covered only the TCR beta chain, with no alpha chain pairing. CDR3 length ranges in HIV repertoires were narrower than in controls, and network structure suggested an antigen-experienced repertoire with only a slight naive shift after ART. The samples span the years 2004 to 2017, and the ART regimens used may be less effective than current regimens. Expanded TRB clones identified before ART initiation dominated the repertoire across all time points, though the dominance fluctuated and decreased in many PLHIV after ART.

The immunoSEQ hsTCRB v3.0 assay was used at survey level resolution to sequence the TRB variable region. TRB sequencing targeted a depth of roughly 35,000-55,000 T-cell genomes per sample. An Illumina MiSeq with a v3 150-cycle kit was used to sequence the pooled TRB libraries. Processing in the source paper ran as follows. Repertoire analysis was performed in R inside a reproducible Nextflow workflow that covered QC, data transformation and analysis. LymphoSeq2, an R package for exploring AIRR-Seq data, was used to implement the custom analyses. A handful of samples that produced fewer than 5000 total TRB sequences were removed, so some 190 HIV repertoires were analyzed. Among the roughly 190 retained HIV repertoires, 59 were collected before ART initiation and 129 after ART initiation. Repertoires were downsampled to 5000 TRB nucleotide sequences, with summary statistics averaged over 100 downsampling iterations. Only TRB sequences with CDR3 regions of at least seven amino acids were retained for analysis. Diversity was measured with a Shannon entropy-derived clonality score and the Gini coefficient. Repertoire networks linked the top 5000 CDR3 amino acid sequences whenever two sequences differed by an edit distance of one. Antigen specificity groups and MHC restriction were predicted for TRB CDR3 amino acid sequences with GLIPH2. Known CMV, EBV, HIV or tissue antigen associations were flagged by matching CDR3 amino acid sequences against VDJdb and McPAS-TCR. Pre-ART, post-ART and control groups were compared with Wilcoxon signed-rank tests and Holm-Bonferroni correction. This is the immuneACCESS table as TCRdb keeps it, with only in-frame sequences that have V and J called. A part of the clones is gone; compared with another copy, unresolved V genes explain less than half, and the rest is unexplained. The V and J calls and the clone size are those of that table, but D and trimming were determined from the DNA. The sample table contains approximately 37,000 clones; only one count was recorded for 83% of them. The ten largest make up roughly 6.3% of the sample.

Participants were included only if at least one PBMC sample before ART initiation and at least two post-ART samples were available. All participants with HIV were treated in the United States of America. Before DNA extraction, cryopreserved samples of roughly 0.9-11 million PBMC were thawed and then washed. At the time of the earliest PBMC sample for each participant with HIV, ages ranged from about 23 to 60 years. Per participant, PBMC samples came from 1-4 timepoints prior to ART initiation and 2-8 timepoints following ART initiation, for a median of 7 samples. For every participant, serial HIV viral load, CD4+ T-cell count, ART history and demographic data were obtained. Genomic DNA was extracted from unsorted PBMC with a Qiagen kit on a QIAcube, processed in batches of 12 samples.

This chain is built from TRBV20-1 and TRBJ1-1; the D segment cannot be called with confidence. The sample here was unsorted PBMCs, taken 1 year after starting antiretroviral therapy. This TCR was recovered from a man aged 18 to 29 with HIV. The sequenced DNA is TGCAGTGCCACACAAGGAACTGAAGCTTTCTTT. It codes for CSATQGTEAFF.